This TCR beta chain was sequenced in a study of T-cell memory formation after mild COVID-19. Overall study context: Clusters were largely donor specific. Study outcomes and limitations: Mainly in CM and EM were contracting CD4+ clones; CD8+ were in EMRA.

TCRdb redid the calling of the 5' RACE reads with MiXCR, one entry per CDR3 protein. In the table there are about 250,000 distinct CDR3 sequences, 15% to 17% of which are singletons. This clonotype was detected only a few times. The antigen remains undetermined. This sequence was found in an adult woman who had mild COVID-19 (a few samples of this study predate the infection). Cell type and time point are not known. Sequencing used PBMCs or a T cell subset sorted from them (not recorded which).

CDR3: CASSVSPGSGMGDTGELFF. The CDR3 nucleotides are TGTGCCAGCAGCGTATCCCCGGGCTCAGGGATGGGGGACACCGGGGAGCTGTTTTTT. This chain uses TRBV9 with TRBJ2-2; TRBD1 or TRBD2 may be the D gene (5 bases each). Germline lookup yields CDR1 SGDLS and CDR2 YYNGEE. The CDR3 totals 19 residues. V shed 1 base and J shed 3 bases, with 22 bases lying between them. The full variable domain, its missing parts supplied by reference TRBV9 and TRBJ2-2, is DSGVTQTPKHLITATGQRVTLRCSPRSGDLSVYWYQQSLDQGLQFLIQYYNGEERAKGNILERFSAQQFPDLHSELNLSSLELGDSALYFCASSVSPGSGMGDTGELFFGEGSRLTVL.